Presented here are 25 T cell receptor beta chains from one specimen sequenced in a study of identical twins. TCRdb fed the 5' RACE reads into MiXCR, producing one record per CDR3 protein. The table includes under 300,000 distinct CDR3 sequences, roughly 13% detected once. The sample was also linked to a second study, of yellow fever vaccine responses in identical twins.

The material sequenced was memory (CD45RO+) T cells sorted from blood. The source is a woman between 18 and 30 years old in good health.

This clonotype was found many times. The chain joins TRBV29-1 to TRBJ2-5; TRBD1 agrees at 10 bases. Germline V gene lookup returns CDR1 SQVTM and CDR2 ANQGSEA. This CDR3 comprises 13 residues. Losses at the gene ends were 6 bases for V and 1 base for J; bases not matched to a gene: 2. CDR3 sequence reads: CSVRQGAQETQYF. The CDR3 region has the DNA TGCAGCGTCCGACAGGGGGCCCAAGAGACCCAGTACTTC. The variable domain in full, completed from reference TRBV29-1 and TRBJ2-5, reads SAVISQKPSRDICQRGTSLTIQCQVDSQVTMMFWYRQQPGQSLTLIATANQGSEATYESGFVIDKFPISRPNLTFSTLTVSNMSPEDSSIYLCSVRQGAQETQYFGPGTRLLVL.

This clonotype was picked up a small number of times. The chain joins TRBV7-9 to TRBJ2-7; D unresolved. The CDR3 contains 14 residues. V was cut by 4 bases and J by 4 bases, with 14 bases left in between. The germline V gene encodes CDR1 SEHNR and CDR2 FQNEAQ (reference sequence). CDR3 nucleotide sequence: TGTGCCAGCAGCTCCAGTATATCAAAATACGAGCAGTACTTC. As protein: CASSSSISKYEQYF.

The CDR3, as DNA: TGTGCCAGCAGCCTCTCCTTACAGGGCAACGAGCAGTACTTC. Encoded protein: CASSLSLQGNEQYF. This sequence joins TRBV11-2 and TRBJ2-7, with D perhaps TRBD1 (6 bases). The germline V gene encodes CDR1 SGHAT and CDR2 FQNNGV. Between the trimmed V and J ends, which lost 5 bases and 5 bases, there was a span of 16 bases. The CDR3 contains 14 residues.

Only a few counts were recorded for this clonotype. The V and J genes are TRBV3-1 and TRBJ2-3; 8 bases agree with TRBD1. The CDR3 extends over 17 amino acids. The germline gives CDR1 LGHDT, CDR2 YNNKEL (reference sequence). V trimming: 0 bases; J trimming: 6 bases; junction bases outside the gene matches: 11. CDR3 in amino acids: CASSQDPGTGGWDTQYF. CDR3 nucleotides: TGTGCCAGCAGCCAAGATCCAGGAACAGGGGGATGGGATACGCAGTATTTT.

This clonotype was seen ten or more times. The chain carries TRBV5-6 and TRBJ2-5; maybe TRBD2 (6 bases). This CDR3 has 13 amino acids. The germline gives CDR1 SGHDT, CDR2 YYEEEE. Trimming removed 3 bases at V and 5 bases at J, with 11 bases between. CDR3 protein: CASSSTSMETQYF. The CDR3 DNA is TGTGCCAGCAGCTCGACTAGTATGGAGACCCAGTACTTC.

This clonotype showed up just a few times. V is TRBV15 and J is TRBJ2-2; TRBD2 matches at 8 bases. J was trimmed by 3 bases and V by 0 bases; bases with no gene match: 3. CDR1 and CDR2 (germline): LNHNV, YYDKDF (reference sequence). This CDR3 comprises 16 residues. The CDR3 region is CATSREGGGYTGELFF. The CDR3 DNA follows: TGTGCCACCAGCAGAGAGGGCGGGGGGTACACCGGGGAGCTGTTTTTT.

This clonotype was counted between two and nine times. V gene TRBV20-1 combines with J gene TRBJ1-6, with 7 bases lining up with TRBD1. The germline gives CDR1 DFQATT, CDR2 SNEGSKA (reference sequence). The V gene end was trimmed by 0 bases and the J gene end by 3 bases; junction bases not matched to a gene: 5. The CDR3 sequence is 16 residues long. The CDR3 loop is CSARDPGQYYNSPLHF. In nucleotides, the CDR3 is TGCAGTGCTAGAGACCCGGGACAGTACTATAATTCACCCCTCCACTTT.

This clonotype was seen many times. The V call is TRBV6-5, the J call TRBJ1-4, with a possible D match to TRBD1 (5 bases). Per the germline V gene, CDR1 is MNHEY and CDR2 is SVGAGI. Trimming left V 2 bases short and J 4 bases short, with 11 bases between. The CDR3 runs 15 residues. The CDR3 is CASSYTQGRNEKLFF. For the CDR3, the DNA is TGTGCCAGCAGTTACACTCAGGGACGTAATGAAAAACTGTTTTTT.

The V call is TRBV7-2, the J call TRBJ2-5; D ambiguous. V gave up 5 bases and J gave up 4 bases, with 11 bases separating them. The CDR3 consists of 13 residues. Germline V gene sequence: CDR1 SGHTA, CDR2 FQGNSA. In DNA, the CDR3 is TGTGCCAGCAGCCAAGGGTGGAGAGAGACCCAGTACTTC. Its translation is CASSQGWRETQYF.

This clonotype has at least ten counts. The rearrangement joins TRBV28 to TRBJ2-7, with 10 nucleotides matching TRBD1. Germline V gene lookup returns CDR1 MDHEN and CDR2 SYDVKM. Losses at the gene ends were 6 bases for V and 4 bases for J; bases not matched to a gene: 3. The CDR3 is made up of 13 amino acids. CDR3 sequence (DNA): TGTGCCAGCAGGACAGGGGGCCTGTACGAGCAGTACTTC. Amino acid sequence: CASRTGGLYEQYF.

This rearrangement joins TRBV6-5 to TRBJ2-7; 10 nucleotides align to TRBD2. With 0 bases clipped from V and 0 bases from J, the junction kept 5 bases outside the gene matches. Germline V lookup: CDR1 MNHEY, CDR2 SVGAGI. This CDR3 has 17 residues. CDR3 nucleotides: TGTGCCAGCAGTTACTCGCGGACTAGCGGCTCCTCCTACGAGCAGTACTTC. Its translation is CASSYSRTSGSSYEQYF.

There are a few counts of this clonotype. This chain links TRBV20-1 with TRBJ2-5; a possible D gene is TRBD1 (6 bases). Per the germline V gene, CDR1 is DFQATT and CDR2 is SNEGSKA (reference sequence). Deletions cut 2 bases from V and 5 bases from J, with 6 bases between. CDR3 length: 11 residues. The CDR3: CSARRGETQYF. The CDR3 bases are TGCAGTGCTAGAAGGGGGGAGACCCAGTACTTC.

This clonotype was counted at least ten times. The rearrangement links TRBV20-1 to TRBJ2-5, with D possibly TRBD1 on 6 matching bases. Looked up from germline, CDR1 is DFQATT and CDR2 is SNEGSKA (reference sequence). V was pared by 3 bases and J by 3 bases, with 20 bases between. This CDR3 has 16 amino acids. The CDR3 region is CSARPRTVRTKETQYF. The DNA for the CDR3 is TGCAGTGCTAGGCCTCGGACAGTACGAACCAAAGAGACCCAGTACTTC.

The V gene is TRBV6-1, the J gene TRBJ2-2, with 8 bases aligning to TRBD1. This CDR3 spans 16 amino acids. Germline V gene sequence: CDR1 MNHNS, CDR2 SASEGT. J lost 5 bases, V lost 7 bases, and 12 bases had no gene match. In nucleotides, the CDR3 is TGTGCCAGCACCCGACAGGGGCAAGTCGGTACCGGGGAGCTGTTTTTT. As protein: CASTRQGQVGTGELFF.

This clonotype was observed a single time. The chain couples TRBV4-2 to TRBJ2-2, with D possibly matching TRBD2 (6 bases). The germline gives CDR1 LGHNA, CDR2 YNFKEQ. The V and J ends lost 0 bases and 6 bases respectively, with 14 bases between them. The CDR3 spans 16 residues. The CDR3 here is CASSQDRIPSAGELFF. The CDR3 bases are TGTGCCAGCAGCCAAGATCGTATACCTAGCGCCGGGGAGCTGTTTTTT.

This clonotype was detected a few times. The V gene is TRBV6-2 or TRBV6-3, the J gene TRBJ2-7; the D call may be TRBD1 or TRBD2 (5 bases each). The CDR3 totals 14 residues. Germline-derived CDR1 and CDR2 are MNHEY and SVGEGT. Trimming pared 6 bases from V and 0 bases from J, leaving 12 bases between. The CDR3 bases are TGTGCCAGCAGATCTGGGACGGACTCCTACGAGCAGTACTTC. Its protein is CASRSGTDSYEQYF.

The rearrangement uses TRBV20-1 and TRBJ2-1; D might be TRBD1 (7 bases). There are 17 residues in the CDR3. Germline V lookup: CDR1 DFQATT, CDR2 SNEGSKA (reference sequence). V lost 6 bases and J lost 0, with 21 bases in between. This chain's CDR3 is CSAPGGWGASSYNEQFF. The CDR3 nucleotides read TGCAGTGCGCCAGGGGGGTGGGGGGCTAGCTCCTACAATGAGCAGTTCTTC.

V gene TRBV5-1 combines with J gene TRBJ1-1, with TRBD1 matching 9 bases. V shed 4 bases and J 6 bases; nucleotides not matched to a gene: 4. Germline-derived CDR1 and CDR2 are SGHRS and YFSETQ. This CDR3 is built from 13 residues. The CDR3 protein is CASSIRTGAEAFF. CDR3 in DNA: TGCGCCAGCAGCATCCGGACAGGGGCTGAAGCTTTCTTT.

The rearrangement links TRBV4-2 to TRBJ2-2; 9 bases agree with TRBD2. This CDR3 is 17 amino acids long. Losses at the gene ends were 4 bases for V and 7 bases for J; bases not matched to a gene: 13. Germline-derived CDR1 and CDR2 are LGHNA and YNFKEQ. In nucleotides, the CDR3 is TGTGCCAGCAGCCTTCTCGCGCGGGGGGGGCCGGACGGGGAGCTGTTTTTT. Translated: CASSLLARGGPDGELFF.

This clonotype was seen just once. This clone may be a read error of a much larger clone one base away. This chain connects TRBV6-2 or TRBV6-3 to TRBJ2-3; TRBD2 might be the D (5 bases). With 2 bases removed from V and 5 bases from J, the gap between germline ends came to 5 bases. Germline V lookup: CDR1 MNHEY, CDR2 SVGEGT. The CDR3 covers 12 residues. The CDR3 region has the DNA TGTGCCAGCAGTTACGAGGGAGATACGCAGTATTTT. Residues: CASSYEGDTQYF.

In this sample, this clonotype turned up a few times. This chain links TRBV10-3 with TRBJ2-5; maybe TRBD2 (6 bases). Germline values: CDR1 ENHRY, CDR2 SYGVKD. The CDR3 spans 14 residues. The V and J ends lost 5 bases and 5 bases respectively, with 15 bases between them. CDR3 DNA: TGTGCCATCAGTTCCCGAGGAGGGGAGGAGACCCAGTACTTC. Amino acid sequence: CAISSRGGEETQYF.

This clonotype turned up a few times. This rearrangement joins TRBV9 to TRBJ2-5; perhaps D is TRBD1 or TRBD2 (6 bases each). CDR3 length: 16 amino acids. Per germline, CDR1 SGDLS and CDR2 YYNGEE. V gave up 3 bases and J gave up 2 bases, with 17 bases separating them. Here the CDR3 reads CASSESLGGGQETQYF. The CDR3 DNA follows: TGTGCCAGCAGCGAGTCACTAGGAGGGGGGCAAGAGACCCAGTACTTC.

The rearrangement uses TRBV9 and TRBJ2-1, with D tentatively TRBD1 or TRBD2 (6 bases each). Per germline, CDR1 SGDLS and CDR2 YYNGEE. The CDR3 loop spans 14 amino acids. V was trimmed by 4 bases and J by 9 bases, leaving 17 bases between them. DNA for the CDR3: TGTGCCAGCAGCCTGAGGGGGACTGCGCCTGAGCAGTTCTTC. It codes for CASSLRGTAPEQFF.

The chain has TRBV28 and TRBJ1-6; D perhaps matches TRBD1 (5 bases). V was cut by 5 bases and J by 3 bases, with 20 bases left in between. The CDR3 has 18 residues. The germline CDR1 and CDR2 sequences are MDHEN and SYDVKM. The CDR3 loop is CASSTAISDKDYNSPLHF. The CDR3 bases are TGTGCCAGCAGTACGGCTATCTCGGACAAGGACTATAATTCACCCCTCCACTTT.

The rearrangement uses TRBV4-3 and TRBJ1-1; D unresolved. V dropped 0 bases and J dropped 0 bases, with 8 bases sitting between them. The CDR3 loop spans 15 amino acids. The germline V gene encodes CDR1 LGHNA and CDR2 YSLEER. The DNA for the CDR3 is TGCGCCAGCAGCCAAGAAAGGAACCTGAACACTGAAGCTTTCTTT. Translation: CASSQERNLNTEAFF.